The sequence of this T cell receptor beta chain was determined in a study of T cells after posttransplantation cyclophosphamide. Points from the study as a whole: Later blood repertoires were often dominated by clones from the donor CD8+ memory compartment.

The naive gate required viable CD3+CD4+ or CD3+CD8+ cells with CCR7+CD45RA+CD45RO-CD95-CD27+CD28+ phenotype. The related graft donor's blood sample was taken on the day of bone marrow donation. On this clone itself: Its specificity is not known.

Sequenced by immunoSEQ multiplex PCR; TCRdb stores in-frame clones only, minus some. The sample lists more than 30,000 clones; around nine tenths were seen once. V was cut by 0 bases and J by 7 bases, with 12 bases left in between. From germline, CDR1 is SGHKS and CDR2 YYEKEE (reference sequence). The length of the CDR3 is 14 residues. This clonotype was sampled from a woman aged 60-70 years in good health, CMV-negative, and a related stem cell transplant donor. The chain uses TRBV5-5 and TRBJ2-3; no firm D call. Sequencing was performed on naive CD4+ T cells sorted from PBMCs. CDR3 protein: CASSLETLGYTQYF. The CDR3 DNA reads as TGTGCCAGCAGCTTGGAGACCCTCGGGTATACGCAGTATTTT.